This TCR beta chain was identified during a study of cytomegalovirus exposure and HLA in healthy donors. Study-wide results and limits: Common viral pathogens seemed to be connected with several of the most significant clusters, according to a later analysis. Previous analysis showed most TCR beta V segments were productive about 87% or about 30% of the time. When a later analysis was performed, an Asian-associated ancestry cluster reportedly had fewer N-insertions than the roughly 690-donor mean.

Germline V gene sequence: CDR1 LGHNT, CDR2 FRNRAP. The V end lost 5 bases, the J end lost 7 bases, and 20 bases lay between the germline ends. The CDR3 length is 15 residues. Primers included in the PCR were 60 Vbeta and 13 Jbeta primers. Sequencing was performed with immunoSEQ multiplex PCR; in TCRdb, only in-frame clones are kept and a portion is missing. The repertoire holds about 120,000 clones, over 8.5% seen once, with less than 6.5% in the top ten. A note on this clone: Its antigen is as yet unknown.

The sequence came from a woman in her forties in good health and CMV-seropositive. The chain couples TRBV12-5 to TRBJ1-1, with D uncertain. The sequencing input was PBMCs. The CDR3 coding sequence is TGTGCTAGTGGTCCCTCGAGGGTTACCGGGTTTGAAGCTTTCTTT. Protein: CASGPSRVTGFEAFF.